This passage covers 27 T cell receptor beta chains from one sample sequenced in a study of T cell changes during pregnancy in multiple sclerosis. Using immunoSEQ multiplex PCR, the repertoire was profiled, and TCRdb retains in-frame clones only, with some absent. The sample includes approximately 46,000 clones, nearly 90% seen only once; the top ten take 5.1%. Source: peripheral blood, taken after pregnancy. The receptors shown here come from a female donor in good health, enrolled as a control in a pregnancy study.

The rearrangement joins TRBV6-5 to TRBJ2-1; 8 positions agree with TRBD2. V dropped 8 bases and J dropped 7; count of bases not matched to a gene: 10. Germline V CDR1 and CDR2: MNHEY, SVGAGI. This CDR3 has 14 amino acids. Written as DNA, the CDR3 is TGTGCCAGCGGAATGGGACTAGGGCGGAATGAGCAGTTCTTC. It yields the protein CASGMGLGRNEQFF.

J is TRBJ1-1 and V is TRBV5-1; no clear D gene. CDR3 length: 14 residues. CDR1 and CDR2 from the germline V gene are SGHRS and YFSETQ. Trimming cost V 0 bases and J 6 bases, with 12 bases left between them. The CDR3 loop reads CASSLEGGGAEAFF. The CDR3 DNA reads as TGCGCCAGCAGCTTGGAGGGAGGTGGGGCTGAAGCTTTCTTT.

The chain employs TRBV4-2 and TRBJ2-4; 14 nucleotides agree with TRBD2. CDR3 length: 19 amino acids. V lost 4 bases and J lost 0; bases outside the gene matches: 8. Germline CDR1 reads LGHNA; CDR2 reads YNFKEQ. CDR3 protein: CASSPGTSGGLPAKNIQYF. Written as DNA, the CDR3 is TGTGCCAGCAGCCCCGGGACTAGCGGGGGTCTACCAGCCAAAAACATTCAGTACTTC.

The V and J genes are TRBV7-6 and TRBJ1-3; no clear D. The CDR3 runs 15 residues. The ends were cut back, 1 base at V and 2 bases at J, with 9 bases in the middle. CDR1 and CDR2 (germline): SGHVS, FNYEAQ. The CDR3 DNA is TGTGCCAGCAGCTTAGGAGGCCAGACTGGAAACACCATATATTTT. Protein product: CASSLGGQTGNTIYF.

Here the CDR3 DNA reads TGCGCCAGCAGCCCTGGGACTAGCGCACGGTACGAGCAGTACTTC. This translates into CASSPGTSARYEQYF. The chain combines TRBV5-1 with TRBJ2-7; 10 bases map to TRBD2. V shed 4 bases, J shed 4 bases, and the junction held 8 bases outside the gene matches. Looked up from germline, CDR1 is SGHRS and CDR2 is YFSETQ. This CDR3 is 15 amino acids long.

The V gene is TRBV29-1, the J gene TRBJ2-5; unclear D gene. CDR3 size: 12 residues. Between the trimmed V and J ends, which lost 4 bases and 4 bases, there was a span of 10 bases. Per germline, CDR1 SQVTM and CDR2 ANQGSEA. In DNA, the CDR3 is TGCAGCGTTGTAAGACTTCCAGAGACCCAGTACTTC. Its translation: CSVVRLPETQYF.

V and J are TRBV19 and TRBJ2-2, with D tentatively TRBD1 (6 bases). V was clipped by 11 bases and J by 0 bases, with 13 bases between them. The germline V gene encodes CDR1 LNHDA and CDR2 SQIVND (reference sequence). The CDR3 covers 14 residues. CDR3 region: CAGRTESNTGELFF. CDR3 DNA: TGTGCCGGAAGGACAGAATCGAACACCGGGGAGCTGTTTTTT.

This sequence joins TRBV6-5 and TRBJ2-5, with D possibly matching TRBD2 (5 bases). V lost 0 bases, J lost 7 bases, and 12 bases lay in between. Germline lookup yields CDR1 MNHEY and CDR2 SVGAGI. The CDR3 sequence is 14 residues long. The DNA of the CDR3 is TGTGCCAGCAGTTACTCGGCCCACCGGGGGACCCAGTACTTC. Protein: CASSYSAHRGTQYF.

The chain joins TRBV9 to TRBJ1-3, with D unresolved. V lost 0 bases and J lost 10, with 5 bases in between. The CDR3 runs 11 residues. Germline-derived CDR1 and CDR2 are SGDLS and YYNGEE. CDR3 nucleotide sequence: TGTGCCAGCAGCGTAGGGGAGACCATATATTTT. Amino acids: CASSVGETIYF.

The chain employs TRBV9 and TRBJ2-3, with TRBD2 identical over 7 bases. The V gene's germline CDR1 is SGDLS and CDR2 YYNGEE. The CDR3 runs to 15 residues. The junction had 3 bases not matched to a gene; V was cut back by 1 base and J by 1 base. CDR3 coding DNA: TGTGCCAGCAGCGTAAGGGCGGGGGGCACAGATACGCAGTATTTT. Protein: CASSVRAGGTDTQYF.

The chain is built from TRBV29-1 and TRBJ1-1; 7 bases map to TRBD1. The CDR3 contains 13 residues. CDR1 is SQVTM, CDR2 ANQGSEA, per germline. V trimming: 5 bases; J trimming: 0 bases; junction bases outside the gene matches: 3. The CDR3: CSVRQGLNTEAFF. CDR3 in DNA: TGCAGCGTTAGACAGGGTTTGAACACTGAAGCTTTCTTT.

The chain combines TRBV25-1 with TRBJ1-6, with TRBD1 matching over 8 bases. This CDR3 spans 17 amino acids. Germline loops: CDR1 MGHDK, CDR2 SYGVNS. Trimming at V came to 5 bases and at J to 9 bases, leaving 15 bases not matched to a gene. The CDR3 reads CASSHSSQGAEGSPLHF. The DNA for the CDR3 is TGTGCCAGCAGTCACTCATCGCAGGGGGCAGAGGGTTCACCCCTCCACTTT.

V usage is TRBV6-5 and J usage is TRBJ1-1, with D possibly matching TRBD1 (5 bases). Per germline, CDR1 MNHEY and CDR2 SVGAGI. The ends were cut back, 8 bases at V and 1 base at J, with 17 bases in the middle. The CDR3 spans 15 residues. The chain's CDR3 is CASSSSGPTNTEAFF. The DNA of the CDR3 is TGTGCCAGCTCCTCATCAGGGCCGACGAACACTGAAGCTTTCTTT.

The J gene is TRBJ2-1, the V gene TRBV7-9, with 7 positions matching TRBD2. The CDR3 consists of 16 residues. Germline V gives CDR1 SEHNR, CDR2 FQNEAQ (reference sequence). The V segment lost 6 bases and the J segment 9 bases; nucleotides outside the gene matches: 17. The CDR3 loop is CASSLPPSGRGSEQFF. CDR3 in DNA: TGTGCCAGCAGTCTCCCCCCTAGCGGAAGGGGAAGTGAGCAGTTCTTC.

The chain's CDR3 is CASSVLTLDNEQFF. The DNA of the CDR3 is TGTGCCAGCAGCGTATTGACTTTGGACAATGAGCAGTTCTTC. The chain uses TRBV9 and TRBJ2-1; no reliable D call. The germline V gene has CDR1 SGDLS and CDR2 YYNGEE. With 1 base removed from V and 5 bases from J, the gap between germline ends came to 10 bases. The CDR3 is 14 amino acids.

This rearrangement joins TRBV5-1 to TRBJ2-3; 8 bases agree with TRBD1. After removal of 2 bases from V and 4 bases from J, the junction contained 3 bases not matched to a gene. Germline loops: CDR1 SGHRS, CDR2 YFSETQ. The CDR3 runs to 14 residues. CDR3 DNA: TGCGCCAGCAGCTTAGGACAGGGACCAGATACGCAGTATTTT. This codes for CASSLGQGPDTQYF.

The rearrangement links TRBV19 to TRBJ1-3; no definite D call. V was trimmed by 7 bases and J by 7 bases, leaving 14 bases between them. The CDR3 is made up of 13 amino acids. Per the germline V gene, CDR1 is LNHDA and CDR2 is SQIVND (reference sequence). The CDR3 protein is CASTPEIGNTIYF. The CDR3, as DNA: TGTGCCAGTACCCCGGAGATTGGGAACACCATATATTTT.

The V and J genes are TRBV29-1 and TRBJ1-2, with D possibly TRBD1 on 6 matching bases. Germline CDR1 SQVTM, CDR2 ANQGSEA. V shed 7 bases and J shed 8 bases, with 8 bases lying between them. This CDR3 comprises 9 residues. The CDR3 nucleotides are TGCAGCGACAGGGTCGGCTACACCTTC. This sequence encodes CSDRVGYTF.

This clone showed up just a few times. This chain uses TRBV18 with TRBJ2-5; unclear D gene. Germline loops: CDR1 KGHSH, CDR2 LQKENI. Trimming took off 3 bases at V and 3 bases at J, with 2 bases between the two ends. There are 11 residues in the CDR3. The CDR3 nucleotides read TGTGCCAGCTCACCTAAAGAGACCCAGTACTTC. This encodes CASSPKETQYF.

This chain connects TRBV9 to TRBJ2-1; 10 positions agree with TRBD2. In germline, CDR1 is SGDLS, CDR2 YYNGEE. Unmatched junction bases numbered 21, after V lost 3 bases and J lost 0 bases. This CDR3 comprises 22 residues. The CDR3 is CASSASRLTSGYLTSSYNEQFF. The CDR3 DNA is TGTGCCAGCAGCGCGAGTAGGTTGACTAGCGGGTATCTGACGAGCTCCTACAATGAGCAGTTCTTC.

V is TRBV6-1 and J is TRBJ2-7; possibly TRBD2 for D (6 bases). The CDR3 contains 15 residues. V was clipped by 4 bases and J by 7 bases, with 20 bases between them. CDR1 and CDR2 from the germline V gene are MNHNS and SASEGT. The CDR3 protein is CASSVGGRPRNEQYF. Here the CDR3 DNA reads TGTGCCAGCAGTGTTGGGGGGAGGCCCCGGAATGAGCAGTACTTC.

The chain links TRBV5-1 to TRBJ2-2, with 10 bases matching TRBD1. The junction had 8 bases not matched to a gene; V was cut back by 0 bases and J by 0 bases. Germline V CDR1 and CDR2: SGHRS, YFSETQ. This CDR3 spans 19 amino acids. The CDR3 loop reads CASSLATTGGNANTGELFF. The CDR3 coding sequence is TGCGCCAGCAGCTTGGCCACGACAGGGGGCAATGCGAACACCGGGGAGCTGTTTTTT.

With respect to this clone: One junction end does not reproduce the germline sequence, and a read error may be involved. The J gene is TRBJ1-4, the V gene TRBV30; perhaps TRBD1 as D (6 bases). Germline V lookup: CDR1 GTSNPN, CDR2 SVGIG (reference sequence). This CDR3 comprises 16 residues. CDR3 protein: CARRGEGTRANEKLFF. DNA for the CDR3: TGTGCCCGGAGGGGTGAGGGGACAAGGGCTAATGAAAAACTGTTTTTT.

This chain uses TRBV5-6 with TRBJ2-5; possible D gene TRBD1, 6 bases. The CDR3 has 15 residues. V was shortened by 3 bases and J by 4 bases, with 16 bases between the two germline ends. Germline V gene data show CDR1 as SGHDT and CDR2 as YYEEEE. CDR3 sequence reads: CASSSWTWGPETQYF. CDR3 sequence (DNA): TGTGCCAGCAGCTCCTGGACCTGGGGGCCAGAGACCCAGTACTTC.

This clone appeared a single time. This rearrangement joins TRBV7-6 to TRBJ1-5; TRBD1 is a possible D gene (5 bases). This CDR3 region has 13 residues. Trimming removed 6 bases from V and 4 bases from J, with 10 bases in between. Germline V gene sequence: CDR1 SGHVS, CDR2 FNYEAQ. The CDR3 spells CASSLTVNQPQHF. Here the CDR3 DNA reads TGTGCCAGCAGTTTGACAGTAAATCAGCCCCAGCATTTT.

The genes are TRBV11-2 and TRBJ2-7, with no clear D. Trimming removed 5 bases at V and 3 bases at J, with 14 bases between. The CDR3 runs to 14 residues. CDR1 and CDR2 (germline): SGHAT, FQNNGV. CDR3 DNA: TGTGCCAGCAGCCCCGCTGGCGGTCTCTACGAGCAGTACTTC. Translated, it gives CASSPAGGLYEQYF.

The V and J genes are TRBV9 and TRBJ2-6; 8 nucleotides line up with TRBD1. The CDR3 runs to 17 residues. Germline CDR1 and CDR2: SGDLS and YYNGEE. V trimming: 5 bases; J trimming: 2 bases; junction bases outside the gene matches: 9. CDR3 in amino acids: CASRRGQGGAGANVLTF. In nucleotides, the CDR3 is TGTGCCAGCAGGAGAGGACAGGGTGGTGCTGGGGCCAACGTCCTGACTTTC.